The 32 T cell receptor beta chains given below trace back to one sample, sequenced in a study of CD8+ T cells in alopecia areata. Sequencing relied on a cDNA template that was reverse transcribed from extracted RNA. Measured with immunoSEQ multiplex PCR; TCRdb has only the in-frame clones, and not every one. This sample has roughly 120,000 clones; over 60% occur once, and the top ten carry about 3%. Material: CD4+ T cells sorted from blood. These receptors were obtained from a human donor in good health.

This chain links TRBV2 with TRBJ2-3; perhaps TRBD2 as D (6 bases). Germline V gene lookup returns CDR1 SNHLY and CDR2 FYNNEI. V was pared by 6 bases and J by 0 bases, with 7 bases between. This CDR3 contains 13 residues. In DNA form, the CDR3 reads TGTGCCAGCAGGCGGGGCAGCACAGATACGCAGTATTTT. Residues: CASRRGSTDTQYF.

The chain recombines TRBV6-5 with TRBJ1-2; D might be TRBD1 (5 bases). Per the germline V gene, CDR1 is MNHEY and CDR2 is SVGAGI. Trimming pared 4 bases from V and 4 bases from J, leaving 10 bases between. This CDR3 spans 13 amino acids. CDR3 region: CASSSPGGYGYTF. CDR3 bases: TGTGCCAGCAGTTCACCGGGGGGCTATGGCTACACCTTC.

The chain is built from TRBV4-1 and TRBJ1-1; possibly TRBD1 for D (5 bases). The germline V gene encodes CDR1 MGHRA and CDR2 YSYEKL. V was cut by 4 bases and J by 11 bases, with 14 bases left in between. This CDR3 has 12 amino acids. The CDR3 spells CASSRGVHEAFF. DNA for the CDR3: TGCGCCAGCAGCCGAGGGGTTCACGAGGCTTTCTTT.

The chain is built from TRBV5-1 and TRBJ2-2; TRBD1 is a possible D gene (7 bases). V lost 4 bases to trimming and J lost 4 bases, with 14 bases between them. The CDR3 is 15 residues long. CDR1 is SGHRS and CDR2 is YFSETQ in the germline V gene. This CDR3 is CASSNRQGGTGELFF. CDR3 coding DNA: TGCGCCAGCAGCAATCGACAGGGAGGCACCGGGGAGCTGTTTTTT.

This clone was recorded a few times. V gene TRBV6-1 combines with J gene TRBJ1-1; TRBD1 is a possible D gene (5 bases). The V end was cut by 5 bases, the J end by 1 base, with 8 bases between. CDR1 is MNHNS and CDR2 is SASEGT in the germline V gene. This CDR3 has 13 amino acids. CDR3 amino acids: CASSFTGNTEAFF. The CDR3 DNA reads TGTGCCAGCAGTTTCACAGGGAACACTGAAGCTTTCTTT.

The V call is TRBV6-6, the J call TRBJ1-1; the D gene is possibly TRBD1 (5 bases). CDR3 size: 16 residues. The ends were cut back, 0 bases at V and 1 base at J, with 12 bases in the middle. CDR1 and CDR2 (germline): MNHNY, SVGAGI (reference sequence). The chain's CDR3 is CASSYSLGAGNTEAFF. The CDR3 DNA sequence: TGTGCCAGCAGTTACTCCCTTGGGGCGGGGAACACTGAAGCTTTCTTT.

This clone was observed a handful of times. V and J are TRBV7-9 and TRBJ2-6, with D possibly being TRBD1 (6 bases). Germline-derived CDR1 and CDR2 are SEHNR and FQNEAQ (reference sequence). V lost 5 bases and J lost 1, with 9 bases in between. This CDR3 comprises 15 residues. In nucleotides, the CDR3 is TGTGCCAGCAGCGATACAGGGTCTGGGGCCAACGTCCTGACTTTC. This codes for CASSDTGSGANVLTF.

This clone has a handful of counts. The CDR3 region is CSVGTATEAFF. The CDR3 nucleotides are TGCAGCGTTGGGACGGCCACTGAAGCTTTCTTT. The V call is TRBV29-1, the J call TRBJ1-1, with unresolved D. Per the germline V gene, CDR1 is SQVTM and CDR2 is ANQGSEA. Trimming cost V 4 bases and J 4 bases, with 7 bases left between them. The CDR3 runs to 11 residues.

This clone was detected only once. This chain joins TRBV5-1 and TRBJ2-7; 12 nucleotides match TRBD1. V gave up 6 bases and J gave up 5 bases; unmatched junction bases: 9. CDR3 size: 15 residues. The germline gives CDR1 SGHRS, CDR2 YFSETQ. In DNA form, the CDR3 reads TGCGCCAGCAACTCGGGGGACAGGGGGCGCGACGAGCAGTACTTC. Translated: CASNSGDRGRDEQYF.

J is TRBJ1-4 and V is TRBV4-1; D is unresolved. Germline CDR1 and CDR2: MGHRA and YSYEKL. This CDR3 has 14 amino acids. Deletions cut 0 bases from V and 5 bases from J, with 7 bases between. CDR3 in DNA: TGCGCCAGCAGCCAAGACGCAAGGAATGAAAAACTGTTTTTT. Translated: CASSQDARNEKLFF.

The chain uses TRBV29-1 and TRBJ1-1, with a possible D match to TRBD1 (5 bases). CDR1 SQVTM and CDR2 ANQGSEA come from the germline V gene. This CDR3 contains 14 residues. V was cut by 0 bases and J by 0 bases, with 8 bases left in between. CDR3: CSVEEGTVNTEAFF. The DNA for the CDR3 is TGCAGCGTTGAAGAAGGGACGGTGAACACTGAAGCTTTCTTT.

J is TRBJ2-5 and V is TRBV5-1, with 9 bases that match TRBD2. CDR3 length equals 16 residues. V was clipped by 3 bases and J by 3 bases; unmatched bases: 9. Looked up from germline, CDR1 is SGHRS and CDR2 is YFSETQ. The CDR3 DNA is TGCGCCAGCAGCTCAGGCCCTAGCGGGGATAAAGAGACCCAGTACTTC. Its protein product is CASSSGPSGDKETQYF.

The chain recombines TRBV25-1 with TRBJ2-7; D is uncertain. The CDR3 consists of 14 residues. Germline V gene sequence: CDR1 MGHDK, CDR2 SYGVNS. Trimming took off 2 bases at V and 2 bases at J, with 10 bases between the two ends. CDR3 coding DNA: TGTGCCAGCAGTGAAGGTGGCCACCCCTACGAGCAGTACTTC. Translation gives CASSEGGHPYEQYF.

This rearrangement joins TRBV30 to TRBJ2-7; maybe TRBD1 (6 bases). V was trimmed by 5 bases and J by 5 bases, leaving 16 bases between them. Per germline, CDR1 GTSNPN and CDR2 SVGIG (reference sequence). This CDR3 contains 13 residues. The CDR3, as DNA: TGTGCCTGGCGAGTCAGGGGAAGGGACGAGCAGTACTTC. The encoded protein is CAWRVRGRDEQYF.

The CDR3 loop is CAWGEVVGKQFF. CDR3 sequence (DNA): TGTGCCTGGGGGGAGGTTGTGGGAAAGCAGTTCTTC. The chain is built from TRBV30 and TRBJ2-1, with a weak D call TRBD2 (6 bases). CDR1 and CDR2 (germline): GTSNPN, SVGIG (reference sequence). The CDR3 is 12 residues long. V lost 5 bases to trimming and J lost 11 bases, with 16 bases between them.

The V and J genes are TRBV30 and TRBJ2-7, with 10 positions matching TRBD1. Unmatched junction bases numbered 7, after V lost 5 bases and J lost 3 bases. Germline values: CDR1 GTSNPN, CDR2 SVGIG (reference sequence). This CDR3 is built from 14 residues. The CDR3 DNA reads as TGTGCCTGGGGGGACAGGGGATATAGCTACGAGCAGTACTTC. It encodes CAWGDRGYSYEQYF.

V usage is TRBV6-6 and J usage is TRBJ2-2, with 7 bases identical to TRBD1. From germline, CDR1 is MNHNY and CDR2 SVGAGI (reference sequence). This CDR3 is 15 amino acids long. V gave up 6 bases and J gave up 9 bases; unmatched junction bases: 13. The CDR3: CASSPLSTGERELFF. CDR3 DNA: TGTGCCAGCAGCCCACTGAGCACAGGGGAGCGGGAGCTGTTTTTT.

The genes are TRBV4-1 and TRBJ1-4, with D possibly TRBD1 on 6 matching bases. V dropped 3 bases and J dropped 10 bases, with 18 bases sitting between them. The CDR3 totals 15 residues. Germline CDR1 is MGHRA and CDR2 is YSYEKL. The CDR3 loop reads CASSQVGGVKGKLFF. CDR3 sequence (DNA): TGCGCCAGCAGCCAGGTCGGGGGCGTCAAGGGAAAACTGTTTTTT.

This clone was seen a handful of times. The chain employs TRBV10-3 and TRBJ2-7; TRBD1 agrees at 7 bases. Per germline, CDR1 ENHRY and CDR2 SYGVKD. The CDR3 spans 15 residues. J was trimmed by 3 bases and V by 3 bases; bases with no gene match: 8. The CDR3 loop reads CAISDRDSANYEQYF. The DNA of the CDR3 is TGTGCCATCAGTGACCGGGACAGCGCGAACTACGAGCAGTACTTC.

In this sample, this clone turned up a few times. This chain uses TRBV29-1 with TRBJ2-5; D not resolved. Trimming pared 0 bases from V and 5 bases from J, leaving 10 bases between. This CDR3 spans 13 amino acids. Per germline, CDR1 SQVTM and CDR2 ANQGSEA. The CDR3 protein is CSVEDGLRETQYF. The CDR3 DNA reads as TGCAGCGTTGAAGATGGGCTGCGGGAGACCCAGTACTTC. The entire variable domain, with the rest obtained from reference TRBV29-1 and TRBJ2-5, is as follows: SAVISQKPSRDICQRGTSLTIQCQVDSQVTMMFWYRQQPGQSLTLIATANQGSEATYESGFVIDKFPISRPNLTFSTLTVSNMSPEDSSIYLCSVEDGLRETQYFGPGTRLLVL.

This sequence joins TRBV7-2 and TRBJ2-1, with 7 bases that match TRBD2. After removal of 4 bases from V and 4 bases from J, the junction contained 4 bases not matched to a gene. Germline CDR1 reads SGHTA; CDR2 reads FQGNSA. The CDR3 contains 14 residues. CDR3 sequence (DNA): TGTGCCAGCAGCTCTAGCGGACTGTACAATGAGCAGTTCTTC. It yields the protein CASSSSGLYNEQFF. Full variable domain (remainder filled in from reference TRBV7-2 and TRBJ2-1): GAGVSQSPSNKVTEKGKDVELRCDPISGHTALYWYRQSLGQGLEFLIYFQGNSAPDKSGLPSDRFSAERTGGSVSTLTIQRTQQEDSAVYLCASSSSGLYNEQFFGPGTRLTVL.

The rearrangement uses TRBV27 and TRBJ1-1; TRBD1 matches 7 bases. The germline V gene has CDR1 MNHEY and CDR2 SMNVEV (reference sequence). The CDR3 covers 15 residues. The ends lost 0 bases at V and 3 bases at J; junction bases unmatched: 4. The CDR3 nucleotides are TGTGCCAGCAGTTTATCTTATGACAGGGACACTGAAGCTTTCTTT. Encoded protein: CASSLSYDRDTEAFF.

This clone showed up just once. The V call is TRBV4-1, the J call TRBJ2-2; either TRBD1 or TRBD2 may supply D (6 bases each). Germline V gene data show CDR1 as MGHRA and CDR2 as YSYEKL. This CDR3 is built from 17 residues. V lost 3 bases and J 7 bases, leaving 21 bases between the germline ends. The CDR3 region is CASSHPQAQGGDGELFF. CDR3 in DNA: TGCGCCAGCAGCCACCCCCAGGCACAGGGAGGTGACGGGGAGCTGTTTTTT.

V usage is TRBV7-6 and J usage is TRBJ1-1; D gene unclear. Germline CDR1 and CDR2: SGHVS and FNYEAQ. This CDR3 has 15 residues. Trimming took off 2 bases at V and 5 bases at J, with 15 bases between the two ends. CDR3: CASSLYRSEITEAFF. In nucleotides, the CDR3 is TGTGCCAGCAGCTTATATCGGAGTGAGATAACTGAAGCTTTCTTT. The entire variable domain, with the rest obtained from reference TRBV7-6 and TRBJ1-1, is as follows: GAGVSQSPRYKVTKRGQDVALRCDPISGHVSLYWYRQALGQGPEFLTYFNYEAQQDKSGLPNDRFSAERPEGSISTLTIQRTEQRDSAMYRCASSLYRSEITEAFFGQGTRLTVV.

The V call is TRBV29-1, the J call TRBJ1-1; D may be TRBD1 (5 bases). The CDR3 runs to 13 residues. The germline V and J ends were trimmed by 4 bases and 1 base, with 10 bases remaining between them. In germline, CDR1 is SQVTM, CDR2 ANQGSEA. CDR3 DNA sequence: TGCAGCGTTGTGGGGACGGCGAACACTGAAGCTTTCTTT. Amino acids: CSVVGTANTEAFF.

This rearrangement joins TRBV5-1 to TRBJ2-7, with 10 bases matching TRBD2. The CDR3 totals 15 residues. Germline values: CDR1 SGHRS, CDR2 YFSETQ. The J segment lost 0 bases and the V segment lost 4 bases, leaving 4 bases of the junction unmatched. The CDR3 sequence is CASSRPSGGSYEQYF. The CDR3 nucleotides read TGCGCCAGCAGCAGGCCTAGCGGGGGCTCCTACGAGCAGTACTTC.

The V gene is TRBV2, the J gene TRBJ1-4, with D hard to call. Germline V gene lookup returns CDR1 SNHLY and CDR2 FYNNEI. Trimming took off 8 bases at V and 8 bases at J, with 18 bases between the two ends. The CDR3 is made up of 14 amino acids. The CDR3 protein is CASHTPGSQEKLFF. In nucleotides, the CDR3 is TGTGCCAGCCATACTCCGGGGTCCCAGGAAAAACTGTTTTTT. Together with reference TRBV2 and TRBJ1-4, the CDR3 gives the full variable domain: EPEVTQTPSHQVTQMGQEVILRCVPISNHLYFYWYRQILGQKVEFLVSFYNNEISEKSEIFDDQFSVERPDGSNFTLKIRSTKLEDSAMYFCASHTPGSQEKLFFGSGTQLSVL.

The rearrangement uses TRBV4-2 and TRBJ1-2; no reliable D call. Germline CDR1 reads LGHNA; CDR2 reads YNFKEQ. This CDR3 has 12 amino acids. Between the trimmed V and J ends, which lost 0 bases and 4 bases, there was a span of 3 bases. The CDR3 reads CASSQDVYGYTF. The CDR3 coding sequence is TGTGCCAGCAGCCAAGATGTCTATGGCTACACCTTC.

V is TRBV2 and J is TRBJ2-2; the D gene could be TRBD1 or TRBD2 (5 bases each). The CDR3 covers 14 residues. From germline, CDR1 is SNHLY and CDR2 FYNNEI. Trimming removed 5 bases from V and 3 bases from J, with 10 bases in between. The CDR3 sequence is CASSYRDDTGELFF. The DNA for the CDR3 is TGTGCCAGCAGTTACCGGGACGACACCGGGGAGCTGTTTTTT. Full variable domain (remainder filled in from reference TRBV2 and TRBJ2-2): EPEVTQTPSHQVTQMGQEVILRCVPISNHLYFYWYRQILGQKVEFLVSFYNNEISEKSEIFDDQFSVERPDGSNFTLKIRSTKLEDSAMYFCASSYRDDTGELFFGEGSRLTVL.

The chain uses TRBV27 and TRBJ2-2, with no clear D. This CDR3 spans 12 amino acids. Trimming removed 8 bases from V and 4 bases from J, with 8 bases in between. CDR1 is MNHEY, CDR2 SMNVEV, per germline (reference sequence). This chain's CDR3 is CASCRLTGELFF. CDR3 sequence (DNA): TGTGCCAGCTGTCGCCTCACCGGGGAGCTGTTTTTT.

The chain uses TRBV19 and TRBJ1-2; 8 bases are shared with TRBD1. This CDR3 spans 15 amino acids. Trimming removed 6 bases from V and 5 bases from J; junction bases left unmatched: 11. The germline gives CDR1 LNHDA, CDR2 SQIVND (reference sequence). The CDR3 region is CASSPAGGSKYGYTF. CDR3 sequence (DNA): TGTGCCAGTAGCCCGGCAGGGGGCTCGAAGTATGGCTACACCTTC.

The chain couples TRBV5-1 to TRBJ2-5; either TRBD1 or TRBD2 may fit D (6 bases each). CDR1 is SGHRS and CDR2 is YFSETQ in the germline V gene. The length of the CDR3 is 13 residues. Trimming took 5 bases from V and 4 from J, leaving 12 bases between them. Here the CDR3 reads CASRRGAGETQYF. In DNA, the CDR3 is TGCGCCAGCAGGAGGGGGGCAGGAGAGACCCAGTACTTC.